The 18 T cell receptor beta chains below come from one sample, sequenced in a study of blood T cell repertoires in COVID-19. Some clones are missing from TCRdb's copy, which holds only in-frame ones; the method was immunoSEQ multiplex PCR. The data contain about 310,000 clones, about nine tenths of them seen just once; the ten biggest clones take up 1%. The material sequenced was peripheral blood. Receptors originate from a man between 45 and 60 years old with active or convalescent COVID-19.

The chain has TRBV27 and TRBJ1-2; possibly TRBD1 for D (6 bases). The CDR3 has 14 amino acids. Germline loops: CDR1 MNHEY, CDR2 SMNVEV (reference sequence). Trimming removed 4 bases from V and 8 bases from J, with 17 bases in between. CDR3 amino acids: CASSSTGPISGYTF. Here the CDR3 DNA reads TGTGCCAGCAGTTCGACAGGTCCAATCTCCGGCTACACCTTC.

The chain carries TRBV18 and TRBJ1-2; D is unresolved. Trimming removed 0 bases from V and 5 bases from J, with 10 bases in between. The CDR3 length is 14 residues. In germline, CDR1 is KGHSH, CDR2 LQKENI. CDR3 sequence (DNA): TGTGCCAGCTCACCACCGAGTTTCGAATATGGCTACACCTTC. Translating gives CASSPPSFEYGYTF. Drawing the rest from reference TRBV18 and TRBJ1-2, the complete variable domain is NAGVMQNPRHLVRRRGQEARLRCSPMKGHSHVYWYRQLPEEGLKFMVYLQKENIIDESGMPKERFSAEFPKEGPSILRIQQVVRGDSAAYFCASSPPSFEYGYTFGSGTRLTVV.

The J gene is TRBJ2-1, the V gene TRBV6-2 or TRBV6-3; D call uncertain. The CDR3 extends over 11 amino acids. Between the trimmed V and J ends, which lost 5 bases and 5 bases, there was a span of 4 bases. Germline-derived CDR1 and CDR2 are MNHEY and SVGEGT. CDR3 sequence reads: CASSRNNEQFF. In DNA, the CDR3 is TGTGCCAGCAGTCGTAACAATGAGCAGTTCTTC.

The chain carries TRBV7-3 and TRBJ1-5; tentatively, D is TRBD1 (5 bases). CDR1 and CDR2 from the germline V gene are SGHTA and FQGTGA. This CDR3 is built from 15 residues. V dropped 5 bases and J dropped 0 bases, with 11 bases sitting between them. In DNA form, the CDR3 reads TGTGCCAGCAGCACGCAGGGCCATAGCAATCAGCCCCAGCATTTT. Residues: CASSTQGHSNQPQHF.

CDR3: CASSSREAVNQPQHF. The CDR3 DNA follows: TGTGCCAGCAGCTCACGGGAGGCGGTCAATCAGCCCCAGCATTTT. The chain has TRBV7-2 and TRBJ1-5; D is unclear. The germline V and J ends were trimmed by 4 bases and 3 bases, with 13 bases remaining between them. The germline V gene has CDR1 SGHTA and CDR2 FQGNSA. This CDR3 region has 15 residues.

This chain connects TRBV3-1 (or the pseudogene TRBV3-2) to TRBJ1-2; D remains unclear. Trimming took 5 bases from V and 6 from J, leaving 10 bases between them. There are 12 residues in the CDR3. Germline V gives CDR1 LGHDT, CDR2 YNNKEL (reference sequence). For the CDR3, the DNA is TGTGCCAGCAGCGAACACAGCAATGGCTACACCTTC. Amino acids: CASSEHSNGYTF.

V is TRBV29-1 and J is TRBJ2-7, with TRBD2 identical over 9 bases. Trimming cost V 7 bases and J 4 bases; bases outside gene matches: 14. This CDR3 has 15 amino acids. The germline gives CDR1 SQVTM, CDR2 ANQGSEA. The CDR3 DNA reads TGCAGCGCCGAGGGGTTTAGCGGGAGTTTGTACGAGCAGTACTTC. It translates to CSAEGFSGSLYEQYF.

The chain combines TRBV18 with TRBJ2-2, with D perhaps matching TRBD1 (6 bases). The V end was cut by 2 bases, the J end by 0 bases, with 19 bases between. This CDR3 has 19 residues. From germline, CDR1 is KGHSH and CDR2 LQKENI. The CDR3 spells CASSPNRATGLTNTGELFF. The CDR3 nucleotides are TGTGCCAGCTCACCAAACCGGGCGACAGGCCTAACGAACACCGGGGAGCTGTTTTTT.

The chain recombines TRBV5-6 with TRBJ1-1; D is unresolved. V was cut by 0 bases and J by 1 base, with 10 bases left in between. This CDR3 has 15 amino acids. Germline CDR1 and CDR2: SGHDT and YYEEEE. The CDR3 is CASSLGSIRNTEAFF. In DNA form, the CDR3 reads TGTGCCAGCAGCTTGGGTAGCATCCGGAACACTGAAGCTTTCTTT.

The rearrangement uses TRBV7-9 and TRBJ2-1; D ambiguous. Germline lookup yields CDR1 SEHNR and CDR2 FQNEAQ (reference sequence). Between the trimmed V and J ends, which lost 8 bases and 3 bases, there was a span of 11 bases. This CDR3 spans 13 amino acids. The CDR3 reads CASFQEFYNEQFF. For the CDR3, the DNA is TGTGCCAGCTTTCAGGAATTCTACAATGAGCAGTTCTTC. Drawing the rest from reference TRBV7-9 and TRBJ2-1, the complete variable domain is DTGVSQNPRHKITKRGQNVTFRCDPISEHNRLYWYRQTLGQGPEFLTYFQNEAQLEKSRLLSDRFSAERPKGSFSTLEIQRTEQGDSAMYLCASFQEFYNEQFFGPGTRLTVL.

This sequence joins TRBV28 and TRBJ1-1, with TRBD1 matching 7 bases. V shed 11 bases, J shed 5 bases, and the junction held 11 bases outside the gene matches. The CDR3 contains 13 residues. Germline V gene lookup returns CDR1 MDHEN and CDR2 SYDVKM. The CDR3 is CAARTGVSTEAFF. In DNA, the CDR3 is TGTGCCGCCAGAACAGGGGTTAGTACTGAAGCTTTCTTT.

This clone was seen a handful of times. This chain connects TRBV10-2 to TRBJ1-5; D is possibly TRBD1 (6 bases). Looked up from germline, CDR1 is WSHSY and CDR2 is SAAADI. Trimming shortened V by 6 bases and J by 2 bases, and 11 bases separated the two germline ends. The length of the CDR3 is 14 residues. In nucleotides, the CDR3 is TGCGCCAGCAGACAGGGTTTGGGCAATCAGCCCCAGCATTTT. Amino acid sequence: CASRQGLGNQPQHF.

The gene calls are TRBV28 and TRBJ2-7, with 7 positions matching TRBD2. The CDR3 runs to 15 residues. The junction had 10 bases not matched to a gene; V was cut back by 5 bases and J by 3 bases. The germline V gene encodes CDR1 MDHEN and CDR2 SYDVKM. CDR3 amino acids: CASSILTSRDYEQYF. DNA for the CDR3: TGTGCCAGCAGTATCCTGACTAGCCGCGACTACGAGCAGTACTTC.

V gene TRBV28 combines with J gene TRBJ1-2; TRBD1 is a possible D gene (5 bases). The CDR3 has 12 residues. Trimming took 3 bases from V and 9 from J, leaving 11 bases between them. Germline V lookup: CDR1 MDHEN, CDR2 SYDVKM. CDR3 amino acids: CASSLDTVRYTF. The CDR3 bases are TGTGCCAGCAGTTTGGACACGGTTCGCTACACCTTC.

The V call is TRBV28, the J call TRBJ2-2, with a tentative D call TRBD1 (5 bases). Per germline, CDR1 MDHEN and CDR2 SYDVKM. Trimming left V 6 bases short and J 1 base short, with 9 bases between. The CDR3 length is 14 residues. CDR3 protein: CASRVGQNTGELFF. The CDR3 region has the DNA TGTGCCAGCAGGGTCGGACAGAACACCGGGGAGCTGTTTTTT.

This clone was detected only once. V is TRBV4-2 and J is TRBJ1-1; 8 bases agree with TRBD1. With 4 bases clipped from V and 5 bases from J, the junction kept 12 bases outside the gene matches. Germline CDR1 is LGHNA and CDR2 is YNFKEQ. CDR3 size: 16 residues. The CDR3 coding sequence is TGTGCCAGCAGCCCGAGGGTAGGACAGGGCGATACTGAAGCTTTCTTT. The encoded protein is CASSPRVGQGDTEAFF.

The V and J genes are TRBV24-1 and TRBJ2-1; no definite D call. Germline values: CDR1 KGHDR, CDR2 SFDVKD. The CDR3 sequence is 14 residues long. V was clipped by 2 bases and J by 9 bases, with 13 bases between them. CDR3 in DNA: TGTGCCACCAGTGATTCCCAACGACACGGTGAGCAGTTCTTC. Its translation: CATSDSQRHGEQFF.

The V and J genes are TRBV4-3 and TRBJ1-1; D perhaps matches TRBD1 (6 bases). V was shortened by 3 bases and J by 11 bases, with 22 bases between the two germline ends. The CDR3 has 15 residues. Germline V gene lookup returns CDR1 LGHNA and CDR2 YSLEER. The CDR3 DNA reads TGCGCCAGCAGCCACCAGACCGGACAGTCCACAAGGGCTTTCTTT. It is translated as CASSHQTGQSTRAFF.